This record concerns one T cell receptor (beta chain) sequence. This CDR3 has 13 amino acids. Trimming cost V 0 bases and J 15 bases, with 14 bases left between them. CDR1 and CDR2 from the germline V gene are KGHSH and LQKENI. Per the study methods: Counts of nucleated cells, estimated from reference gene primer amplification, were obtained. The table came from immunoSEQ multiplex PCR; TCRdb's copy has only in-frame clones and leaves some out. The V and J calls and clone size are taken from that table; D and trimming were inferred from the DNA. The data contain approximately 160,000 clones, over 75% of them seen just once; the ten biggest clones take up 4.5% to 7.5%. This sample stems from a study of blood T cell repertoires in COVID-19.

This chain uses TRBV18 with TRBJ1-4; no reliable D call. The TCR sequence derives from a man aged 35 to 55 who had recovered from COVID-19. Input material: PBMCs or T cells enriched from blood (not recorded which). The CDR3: CASSPPRRRDVFF. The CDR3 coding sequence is TGTGCCAGCTCACCACCTCGTAGAAGAGATGTGTTTTTT.